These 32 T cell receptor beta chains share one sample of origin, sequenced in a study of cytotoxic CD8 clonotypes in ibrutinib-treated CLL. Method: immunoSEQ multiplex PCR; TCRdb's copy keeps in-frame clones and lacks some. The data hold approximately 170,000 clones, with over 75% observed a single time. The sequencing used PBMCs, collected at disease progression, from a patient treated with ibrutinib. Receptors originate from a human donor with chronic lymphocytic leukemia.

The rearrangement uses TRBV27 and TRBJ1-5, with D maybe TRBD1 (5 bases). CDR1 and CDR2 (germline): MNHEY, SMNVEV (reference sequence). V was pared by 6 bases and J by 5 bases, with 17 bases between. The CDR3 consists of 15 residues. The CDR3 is CASSYTGTEYQPQHF. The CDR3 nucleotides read TGTGCCAGCAGCTATACTGGGACTGAATATCAGCCCCAGCATTTT.

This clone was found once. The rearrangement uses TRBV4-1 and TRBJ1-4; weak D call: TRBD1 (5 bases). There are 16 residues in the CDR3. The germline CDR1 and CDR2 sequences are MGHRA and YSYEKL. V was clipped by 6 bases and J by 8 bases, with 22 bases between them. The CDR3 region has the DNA TGCGCCAGCAGACTTCAGACCGGGACCAGTGGAGAAAAACTGTTTTTT. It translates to CASRLQTGTSGEKLFF.

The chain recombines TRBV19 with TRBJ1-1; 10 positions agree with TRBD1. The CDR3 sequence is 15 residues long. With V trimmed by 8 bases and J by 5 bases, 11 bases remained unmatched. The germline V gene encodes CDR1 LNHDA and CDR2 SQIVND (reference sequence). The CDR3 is CASLRGDRGRTEAFF. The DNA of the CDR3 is TGTGCCAGTCTTAGGGGAGACAGGGGGCGGACTGAAGCTTTCTTT.

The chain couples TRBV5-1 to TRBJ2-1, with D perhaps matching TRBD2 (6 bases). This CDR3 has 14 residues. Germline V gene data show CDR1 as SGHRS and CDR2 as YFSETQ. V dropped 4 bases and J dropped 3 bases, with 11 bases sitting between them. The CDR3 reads CASSGRRDYNEQFF. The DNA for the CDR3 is TGCGCCAGCAGCGGGAGGCGGGACTACAATGAGCAGTTCTTC.

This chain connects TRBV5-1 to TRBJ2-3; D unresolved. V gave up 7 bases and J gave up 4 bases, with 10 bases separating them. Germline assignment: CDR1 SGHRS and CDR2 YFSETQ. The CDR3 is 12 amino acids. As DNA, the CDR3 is TGCGCCAGCGGGCTCGACTCAGATACGCAGTATTTT. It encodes CASGLDSDTQYF.

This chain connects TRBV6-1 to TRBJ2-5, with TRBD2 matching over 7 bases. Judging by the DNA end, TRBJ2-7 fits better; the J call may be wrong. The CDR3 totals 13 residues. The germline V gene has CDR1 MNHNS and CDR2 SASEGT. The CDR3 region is CAGLAESSYEQYF. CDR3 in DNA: TGTGCCGGGCTAGCGGAAAGCTCCTACGAGCAGTACTTC.

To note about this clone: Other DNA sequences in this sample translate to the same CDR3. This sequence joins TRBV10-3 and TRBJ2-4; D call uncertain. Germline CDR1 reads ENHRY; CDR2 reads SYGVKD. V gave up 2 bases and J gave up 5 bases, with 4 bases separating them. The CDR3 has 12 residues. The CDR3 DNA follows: TGTGCCATCAGTGAGGTCGAAAACATTCAGTACTTC. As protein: CAISEVENIQYF.

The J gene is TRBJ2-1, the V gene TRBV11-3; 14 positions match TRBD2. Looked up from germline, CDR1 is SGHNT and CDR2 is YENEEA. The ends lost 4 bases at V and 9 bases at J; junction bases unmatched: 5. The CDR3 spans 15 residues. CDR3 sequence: CASSWGLAGAGEQFF. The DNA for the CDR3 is TGTGCCAGCAGCTGGGGACTAGCGGGAGCCGGTGAGCAGTTCTTC.

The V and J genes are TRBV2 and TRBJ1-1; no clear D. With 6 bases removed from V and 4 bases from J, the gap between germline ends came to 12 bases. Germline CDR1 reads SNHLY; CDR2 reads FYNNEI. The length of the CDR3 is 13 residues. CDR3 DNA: TGTGCCAGCAGGAGCCCGGGGAGCACTGAAGCTTTCTTT. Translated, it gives CASRSPGSTEAFF.

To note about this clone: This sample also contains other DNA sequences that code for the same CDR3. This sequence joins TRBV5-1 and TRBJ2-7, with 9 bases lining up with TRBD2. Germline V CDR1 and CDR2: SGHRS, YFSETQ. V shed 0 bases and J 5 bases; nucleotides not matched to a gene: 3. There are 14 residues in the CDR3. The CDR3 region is CASSLELAGDEQYF. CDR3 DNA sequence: TGCGCCAGCAGCTTGGAACTAGCGGGTGACGAGCAGTACTTC.

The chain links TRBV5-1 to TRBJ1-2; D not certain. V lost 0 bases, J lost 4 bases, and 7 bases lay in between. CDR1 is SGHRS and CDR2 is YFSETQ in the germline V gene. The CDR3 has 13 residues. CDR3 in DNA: TGCGCCAGCAGCTTGGACTTAGGCTATGGCTACACCTTC. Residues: CASSLDLGYGYTF.

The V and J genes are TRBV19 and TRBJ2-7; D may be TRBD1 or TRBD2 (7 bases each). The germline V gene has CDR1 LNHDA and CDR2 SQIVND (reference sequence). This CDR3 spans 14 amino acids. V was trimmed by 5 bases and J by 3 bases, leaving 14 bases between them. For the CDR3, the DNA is TGTGCCAGTAGTCTCCAGGGGGGGAACTACGAGCAGTACTTC. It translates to CASSLQGGNYEQYF. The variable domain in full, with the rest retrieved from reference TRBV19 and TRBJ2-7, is DGGITQSPKYLFRKEGQNVTLSCEQNLNHDAMYWYRQDPGQGLRLIYYSQIVNDFQKGDIAEGYSVSREKKESFPLTVTSAQKNPTAFYLCASSLQGGNYEQYFGPGTRLTVT.

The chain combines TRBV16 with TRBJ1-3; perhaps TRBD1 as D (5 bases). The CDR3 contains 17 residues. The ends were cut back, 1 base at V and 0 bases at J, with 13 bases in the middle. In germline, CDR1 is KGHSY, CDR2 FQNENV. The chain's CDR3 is CASSQFGTSSSGNTIYF. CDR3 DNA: TGTGCCAGCAGCCAATTTGGGACCAGTAGCTCTGGAAACACCATATATTTT.

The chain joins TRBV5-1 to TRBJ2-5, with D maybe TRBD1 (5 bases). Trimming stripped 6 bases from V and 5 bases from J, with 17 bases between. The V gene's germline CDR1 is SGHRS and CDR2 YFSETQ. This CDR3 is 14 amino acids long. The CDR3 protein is CASTVDSAVETQYF. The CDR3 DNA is TGCGCCAGCACAGTTGACAGCGCGGTCGAGACCCAGTACTTC.

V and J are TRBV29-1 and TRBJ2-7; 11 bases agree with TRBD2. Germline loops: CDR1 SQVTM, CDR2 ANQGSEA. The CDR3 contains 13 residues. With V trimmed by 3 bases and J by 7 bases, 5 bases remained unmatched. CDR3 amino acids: CSVDDGTSGEQYF. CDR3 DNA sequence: TGCAGCGTTGACGATGGGACTAGCGGTGAGCAGTACTTC.

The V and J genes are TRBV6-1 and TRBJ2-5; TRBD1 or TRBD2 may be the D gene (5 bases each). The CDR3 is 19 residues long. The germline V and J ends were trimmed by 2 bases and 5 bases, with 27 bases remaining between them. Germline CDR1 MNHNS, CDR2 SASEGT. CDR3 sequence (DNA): TGTGCCAGCAGTGAACTATCATTCTTGACGTGGGACCCAGGGGAGACCCAGTACTTC. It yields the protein CASSELSFLTWDPGETQYF.

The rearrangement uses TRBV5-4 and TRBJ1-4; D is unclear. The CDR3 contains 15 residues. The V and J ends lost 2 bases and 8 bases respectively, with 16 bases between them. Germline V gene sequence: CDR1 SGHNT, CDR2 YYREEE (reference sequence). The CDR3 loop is CASSFFGLGEEKLFF. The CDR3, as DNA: TGTGCCAGCAGCTTCTTCGGCCTCGGTGAGGAAAAACTGTTTTTT.

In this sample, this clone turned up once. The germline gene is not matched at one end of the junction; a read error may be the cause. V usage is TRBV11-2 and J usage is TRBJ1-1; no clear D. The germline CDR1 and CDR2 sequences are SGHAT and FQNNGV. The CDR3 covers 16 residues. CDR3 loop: CASTLSAWDENTEAFF. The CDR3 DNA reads TGTGCCAGCACCTTATCGGCTTGGGATGAGAACACTGAAGCTTTCTTT.

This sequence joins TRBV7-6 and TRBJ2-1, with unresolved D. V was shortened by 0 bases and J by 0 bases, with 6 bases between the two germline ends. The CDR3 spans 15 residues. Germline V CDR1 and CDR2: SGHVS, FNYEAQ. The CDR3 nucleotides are TGTGCCAGCAGCTTAGCCCTAGGCTCCTACAATGAGCAGTTCTTC. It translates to CASSLALGSYNEQFF.

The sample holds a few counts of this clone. The CDR3 here is CASSLSILPGELFF. In DNA, the CDR3 is TGTGCCAGCAGTTTATCTATTCTACCCGGGGAGCTGTTTTTT. The V gene is TRBV27, the J gene TRBJ2-2; D uncertain. Per germline, CDR1 MNHEY and CDR2 SMNVEV (reference sequence). This CDR3 is built from 14 residues. V lost 0 bases and J lost 6, with 8 bases in between.

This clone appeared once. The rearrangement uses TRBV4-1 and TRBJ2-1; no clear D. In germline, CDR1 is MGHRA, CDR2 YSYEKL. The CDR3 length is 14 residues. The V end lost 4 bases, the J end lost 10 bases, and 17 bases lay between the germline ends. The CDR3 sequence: CASSPLEWTNEQFF. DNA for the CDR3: TGCGCCAGCAGCCCCCTCGAATGGACGAACGAGCAGTTCTTC.

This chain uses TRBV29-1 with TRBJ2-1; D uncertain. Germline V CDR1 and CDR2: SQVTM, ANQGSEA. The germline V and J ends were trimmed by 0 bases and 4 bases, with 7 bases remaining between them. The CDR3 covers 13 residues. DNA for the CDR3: TGCAGCGTTGAAGATCCGACTTACAATGAGCAGTTCTTC. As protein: CSVEDPTYNEQFF.

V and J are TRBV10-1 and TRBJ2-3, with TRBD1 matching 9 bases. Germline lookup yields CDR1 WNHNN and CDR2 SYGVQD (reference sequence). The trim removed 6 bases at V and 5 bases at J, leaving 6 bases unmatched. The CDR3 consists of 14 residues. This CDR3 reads CASRGDREVDTQYF. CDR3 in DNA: TGCGCCAGCAGAGGGGACAGGGAGGTAGATACGCAGTATTTT.

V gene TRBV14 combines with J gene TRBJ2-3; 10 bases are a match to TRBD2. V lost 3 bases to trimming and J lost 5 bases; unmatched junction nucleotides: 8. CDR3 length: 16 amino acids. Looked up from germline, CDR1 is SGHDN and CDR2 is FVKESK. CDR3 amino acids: CASSHRRPSGRDTQYF. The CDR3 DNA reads TGTGCCAGCAGCCACCGACGTCCTAGCGGGAGAGATACGCAGTATTTT.

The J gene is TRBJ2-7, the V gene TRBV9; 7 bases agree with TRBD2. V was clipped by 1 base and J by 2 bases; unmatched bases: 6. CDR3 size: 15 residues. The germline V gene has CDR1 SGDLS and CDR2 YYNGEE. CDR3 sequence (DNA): TGTGCCAGCAGCGTAATGACGGGAGGACCCTACGAGCAGTACTTC. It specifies CASSVMTGGPYEQYF.

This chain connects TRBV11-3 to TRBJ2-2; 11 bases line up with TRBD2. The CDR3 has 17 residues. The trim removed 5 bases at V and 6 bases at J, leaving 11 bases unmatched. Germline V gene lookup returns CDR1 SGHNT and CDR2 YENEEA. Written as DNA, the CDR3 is TGTGCCAGCAGCATTACTAGCGGGAGATGGGGGGCCGGGGAGCTGTTTTTT. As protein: CASSITSGRWGAGELFF. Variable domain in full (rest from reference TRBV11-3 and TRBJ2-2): EAGVVQSPRYKIIEKKQPVAFWCNPISGHNTLYWYLQNLGQGPELLIRYENEEAVDDSQLPKDRFSAERLKGVDSTLKIQPAELGDSAVYLCASSITSGRWGAGELFFGEGSRLTVL.

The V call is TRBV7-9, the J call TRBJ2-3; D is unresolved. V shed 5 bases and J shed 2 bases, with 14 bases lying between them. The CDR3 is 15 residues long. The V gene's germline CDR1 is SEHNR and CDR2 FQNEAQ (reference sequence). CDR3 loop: CASSPPNVFTDTQYF. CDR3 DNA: TGTGCCAGCAGCCCCCCCAACGTATTCACAGATACGCAGTATTTT.

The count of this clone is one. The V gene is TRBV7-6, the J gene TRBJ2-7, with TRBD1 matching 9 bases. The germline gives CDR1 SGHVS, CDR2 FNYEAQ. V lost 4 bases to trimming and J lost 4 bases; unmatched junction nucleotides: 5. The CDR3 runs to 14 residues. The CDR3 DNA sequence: TGTGCCAGCAGCTACATGGGACAGGGTTACGAGCAGTACTTC. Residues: CASSYMGQGYEQYF.

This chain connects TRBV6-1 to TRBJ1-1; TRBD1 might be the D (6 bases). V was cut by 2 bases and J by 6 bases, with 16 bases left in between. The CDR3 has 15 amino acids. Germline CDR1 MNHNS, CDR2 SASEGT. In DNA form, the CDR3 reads TGTGCCAGCAGTGAATGGGGGGGCGCAGACCCTGAAGCTTTCTTT. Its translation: CASSEWGGADPEAFF.

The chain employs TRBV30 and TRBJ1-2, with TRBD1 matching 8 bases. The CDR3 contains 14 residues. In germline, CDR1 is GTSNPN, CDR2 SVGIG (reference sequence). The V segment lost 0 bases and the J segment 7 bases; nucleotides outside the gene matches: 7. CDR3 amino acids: CAWSVLSGGFGYTF. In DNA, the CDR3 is TGTGCCTGGAGTGTTCTGTCAGGGGGCTTTGGCTACACCTTC.

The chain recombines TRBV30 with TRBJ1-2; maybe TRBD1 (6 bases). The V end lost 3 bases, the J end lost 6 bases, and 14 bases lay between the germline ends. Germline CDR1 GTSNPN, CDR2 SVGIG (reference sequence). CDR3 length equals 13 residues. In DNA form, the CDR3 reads TGTGCCTGGAGCATACAGGGTCTCGATGGCTACACCTTC. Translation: CAWSIQGLDGYTF. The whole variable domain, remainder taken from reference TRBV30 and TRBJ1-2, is SQTIHQWPATLVQPVGSPLSLECTVEGTSNPNLYWYRQAAGRGLQLLFYSVGIGQISSEVPQNLSASRPQDRQFILSSKKLLLSDSGFYLCAWSIQGLDGYTFGSGTRLTVV.

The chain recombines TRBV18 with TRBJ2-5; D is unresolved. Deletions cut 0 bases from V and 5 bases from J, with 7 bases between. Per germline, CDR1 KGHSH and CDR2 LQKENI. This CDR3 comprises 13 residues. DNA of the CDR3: TGTGCCAGCTCACCACCCGCTAGTGAGACCCAGTACTTC. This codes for CASSPPASETQYF.